These 21 T cell receptor beta chains came from one sample sequenced in a study of shared clonotypes between healthy human individuals. Assay: immunoSEQ multiplex PCR; the TCRdb copy retains only in-frame clones and omits some. The repertoire has over a million clones, under 80% of them found once; the top ten carry around 1.5%. The material sequenced was memory CD4+ T cells sorted from blood. The subset was: CD45RA-negative fraction. These receptors came from a man aged 18 to 29 in good health.

The J gene is TRBJ2-5, the V gene TRBV7-6; tentative D call: TRBD1 (6 bases). The CDR3 spans 13 residues. V was clipped by 6 bases and J by 4 bases, with 12 bases between them. Per the germline V gene, CDR1 is SGHVS and CDR2 is FNYEAQ. Here the CDR3 reads CASSSQGRETQYF. CDR3 in DNA: TGTGCCAGCAGTTCCCAGGGGAGAGAGACCCAGTACTTC.

The gene calls are TRBV6-4 and TRBJ1-6, with 8 positions matching TRBD1. Per the germline V gene, CDR1 is MRHNA and CDR2 is SNTAGT. The CDR3 has 15 residues. The V gene end was trimmed by 2 bases and the J gene end by 6 bases; junction bases not matched to a gene: 3. DNA of the CDR3: TGTGCCAGCAGTGACGGCGGGACAGGTAATTCACCCCTCCACTTT. This sequence encodes CASSDGGTGNSPLHF.

V is TRBV7-2 and J is TRBJ2-2, with 10 bases that match TRBD1. Germline assignment: CDR1 SGHTA and CDR2 FQGNSA. This CDR3 spans 18 amino acids. The V segment lost 5 bases and the J segment 5 bases; nucleotides outside the gene matches: 14. CDR3: CASSTPVGTGVGTGELFF. CDR3 bases: TGTGCCAGCAGCACCCCAGTAGGGACAGGGGTGGGTACCGGGGAGCTGTTTTTT.

Of note for this clone: A much larger clone differs from this one at a single base, so this may be a read error. Other DNA sequences in the same sample also yield this CDR3. This sequence joins TRBV28 and TRBJ1-1; D uncertain. This CDR3 has 13 amino acids. CDR1 and CDR2 from the germline V gene are MDHEN and SYDVKM. The V end lost 2 bases, the J end lost 1 base, and 5 bases lay between the germline ends. DNA for the CDR3: TGTGCCAGCAGTTTACGGGGGAACACTGAAGCTTTCTTT. Translation gives CASSLRGNTEAFF.

The chain carries TRBV18 and TRBJ1-2; a possible D gene is TRBD1 (6 bases). The germline V and J ends were trimmed by 0 bases and 2 bases, with 7 bases remaining between them. The germline CDR1 and CDR2 sequences are KGHSH and LQKENI. CDR3 size: 14 residues. The CDR3 sequence is CASSPPGGNYGYTF. Here the CDR3 DNA reads TGTGCCAGCTCACCACCGGGGGGCAACTATGGCTACACCTTC.

The chain combines TRBV7-2 with TRBJ2-7; the D is unclear. Between the trimmed V and J ends, which lost 1 base and 2 bases, there was a span of 9 bases. CDR3 length: 14 residues. CDR1 and CDR2 from the germline V gene are SGHTA and FQGNSA. CDR3 in DNA: TGTGCCAGCAGCTTAGATAAGGGTACCTACGAGCAGTACTTC. Protein sequence: CASSLDKGTYEQYF.

This clone was seen a single time. This sequence joins TRBV5-1 and TRBJ1-1; D is unresolved. Looked up from germline, CDR1 is SGHRS and CDR2 is YFSETQ. Trimming cost V 1 base and J 0 bases, with 13 bases left between them. The CDR3 runs 16 residues. CDR3: CASSLFVSVMNTEAFF. In DNA form, the CDR3 reads TGCGCCAGCAGCTTGTTTGTGTCTGTCATGAACACTGAAGCTTTCTTT.

Remarks on this clone: This specimen includes other DNA sequences encoding the same CDR3. V gene TRBV5-1 combines with J gene TRBJ2-3, with D unresolved. Germline CDR1 SGHRS, CDR2 YFSETQ. The CDR3 runs to 14 residues. The V gene lost 3 bases and the J gene lost 0 bases, with 8 bases spanning the gap. For the CDR3, the DNA is TGCGCCAGCAGCTCCGGATTGAGCACAGATACGCAGTATTTT. It encodes CASSSGLSTDTQYF.

This chain links TRBV5-6 with TRBJ1-5; 9 nucleotides match TRBD1. Unmatched junction bases numbered 6, after V lost 5 bases and J lost 6 bases. Germline V gene sequence: CDR1 SGHDT, CDR2 YYEEEE. The CDR3 is 14 amino acids. CDR3: CASRVQGAGQPQHF. The CDR3 DNA follows: TGTGCCAGCAGGGTACAGGGGGCCGGTCAGCCCCAGCATTTT.

This chain links TRBV28 with TRBJ1-4, with 7 bases matching TRBD1. CDR1 MDHEN and CDR2 SYDVKM come from the germline V gene. This CDR3 has 15 residues. The J segment lost 8 bases and the V segment lost 3 bases, leaving 9 bases of the junction unmatched. The CDR3 bases are TGTGCCAGCAGTTTGGAACAGGGGTCCGGCGAAAAACTGTTTTTT. The encoded protein is CASSLEQGSGEKLFF.

The chain links TRBV5-4 to TRBJ1-4; no reliable D call. V was shortened by 1 base and J by 8 bases, with 12 bases between the two germline ends. The germline gives CDR1 SGHNT, CDR2 YYREEE (reference sequence). CDR3 size: 14 residues. CDR3 residues: CASSLRGFEEKLFF. In DNA, the CDR3 is TGTGCCAGCAGCTTGAGAGGGTTTGAAGAAAAACTGTTTTTT.

In DNA form, the CDR3 reads TGCGCCAGCAGCCAAGTCGGTGTCTATGGCTACACCTTC. Its translation: CASSQVGVYGYTF. This chain connects TRBV4-1 to TRBJ1-2; D is unclear. CDR3 length: 13 residues. CDR1 is MGHRA and CDR2 is YSYEKL in the germline V gene. The V end lost 1 base, the J end lost 4 bases, and 7 bases lay between the germline ends.

This clone has ten or more counts. The chain employs TRBV7-6 and TRBJ2-7; D is perhaps TRBD1 or TRBD2 (5 bases each). The CDR3 extends over 12 amino acids. The V end lost 6 bases, the J end lost 1 base, and 7 bases lay between the germline ends. CDR1 is SGHVS and CDR2 is FNYEAQ in the germline V gene. CDR3 region: CASRGDSYEQYF. The DNA for the CDR3 is TGTGCCAGCAGGGGGGATTCCTACGAGCAGTACTTC.

V and J are TRBV19 and TRBJ1-4, with a weak D call TRBD1 (5 bases). CDR3 length equals 14 residues. Germline CDR1 LNHDA, CDR2 SQIVND (reference sequence). Trimming removed 7 bases at V and 7 bases at J, with 16 bases between. CDR3 bases: TGTGCCAGTACGACGGGGGAATGGGGTGAAAAACTGTTTTTT. It translates to CASTTGEWGEKLFF.

The gene calls are TRBV5-1 and TRBJ2-3; perhaps D is TRBD1 or TRBD2 (5 bases each). Germline CDR1 and CDR2: SGHRS and YFSETQ. The CDR3 spans 15 residues. Between the trimmed V and J ends, which lost 0 bases and 4 bases, there was a span of 12 bases. The CDR3 DNA follows: TGCGCCAGCAGCTTGGATCTGGGGGTGGCAGATACGCAGTATTTT. Its protein is CASSLDLGVADTQYF.

This clone was recorded only once. The chain joins TRBV27 to TRBJ1-6; no firm D call. Germline CDR1 reads MNHEY; CDR2 reads SMNVEV (reference sequence). The CDR3 consists of 16 residues. The V and J ends lost 3 bases and 0 bases respectively, with 9 bases between them. CDR3 in DNA: TGTGCCAGCAGTTTGCAGGAGAGCTCCTATAATTCACCCCTCCACTTT. It translates to CASSLQESSYNSPLHF.

The CDR3 sequence is CASSMVFRGASTDTQYF. In DNA, the CDR3 is TGTGCCAGTAGTATGGTTTTCAGGGGTGCTAGCACAGATACGCAGTATTTT. The chain carries TRBV19 and TRBJ2-3, with a weak D call TRBD1 (6 bases). Germline V lookup: CDR1 LNHDA, CDR2 SQIVND (reference sequence). With 3 bases removed from V and 0 bases from J, the gap between germline ends came to 16 bases. The CDR3 contains 17 residues. Together with reference TRBV19 and TRBJ2-3, the CDR3 gives the full variable domain: DGGITQSPKYLFRKEGQNVTLSCEQNLNHDAMYWYRQDPGQGLRLIYYSQIVNDFQKGDIAEGYSVSREKKESFPLTVTSAQKNPTAFYLCASSMVFRGASTDTQYFGPGTRLTVL.

About this clone itself: This may be a read error, as it is one base from a much larger clone. The V gene is TRBV5-4, the J gene TRBJ1-1, with D possibly being TRBD1 (6 bases). The CDR3 runs to 12 residues. Germline CDR1 reads SGHNT; CDR2 reads YYREEE (reference sequence). Deletions cut 3 bases from V and 4 bases from J, with 7 bases between. DNA for the CDR3: TGTGCCAGCAGCTACAGGGTCACTGAAGCTTTCTTT. This codes for CASSYRVTEAFF.

This clone was picked up a small number of times. CDR3 DNA sequence: TGTGCCAGTAGTATTGATAGCGGGGGGGAGCAGTTCTTC. Its translation is CASSIDSGGEQFF. The chain uses TRBV19 and TRBJ2-1; TRBD2 agrees at 10 bases. The germline V gene encodes CDR1 LNHDA and CDR2 SQIVND (reference sequence). The junction had 3 bases not matched to a gene; V was cut back by 3 bases and J by 10 bases. The CDR3 is 13 residues long.

As concerns this clone: The sample contains more than one DNA sequence encoding this CDR3. The V gene is TRBV2, the J gene TRBJ2-3, with D unresolved. The germline gives CDR1 SNHLY, CDR2 FYNNEI. Trimming took off 1 base at V and 3 bases at J, with 5 bases between the two ends. The CDR3 covers 13 residues. DNA of the CDR3: TGTGCCAGCAGTGAAGTCGGGACAGATACGCAGTATTTT. Its translation is CASSEVGTDTQYF.

The CDR3: CASSYNSGLAGGEQYF. The CDR3 DNA sequence: TGTGCCAGCAGCTACAATTCCGGACTAGCGGGAGGCGAGCAGTACTTC. This sequence joins TRBV11-2 and TRBJ2-7; TRBD2 matches at 14 bases. The CDR3 loop spans 16 amino acids. Trimming at V came to 4 bases and at J to 6 bases, leaving 8 bases not matched to a gene. CDR1 is SGHAT and CDR2 is FQNNGV in the germline V gene. Full variable domain (remainder filled in from reference TRBV11-2 and TRBJ2-7): EAGVAQSPRYKIIEKRQSVAFWCNPISGHATLYWYQQILGQGPKLLIQFQNNGVVDDSQLPKDRFSAERLKGVDSTLKIQPAKLEDSAVYLCASSYNSGLAGGEQYFGPGTRLTVT.